Sequencing of this T cell receptor beta chain was carried out in a study of blood T cell repertoires in COVID-19. V trimming: 0 bases; J trimming: 6 bases; junction bases outside the gene matches: 3. The length of the CDR3 is 15 residues. Per the germline V gene, CDR1 is SGHTA and CDR2 is FQGNSA. In the source study's methods: Amplification of reference gene primers was used by the study to estimate nucleated cell counts. Using immunoSEQ multiplex PCR, the repertoire was profiled, and TCRdb retains in-frame clones only, with some absent. That table is the source of V, J and clone size, and D and trimming were worked out from the DNA. This table holds 200,000 to 250,000 clones, around 82% found once.

The chain is built from TRBV7-2 and TRBJ2-1, with 9 bases identical to TRBD2. Specimen: peripheral blood. The receptor was derived from a woman aged 60-70 years with acute or convalescent COVID-19. CDR3 region: CASSLARGGPNEQFF. The CDR3 DNA follows: TGTGCCAGCAGCTTAGCGCGGGGGGGTCCCAATGAGCAGTTCTTC.